Included here is one TCR beta chain sequence, with context. Looked up from germline, CDR1 is SGHTA and CDR2 is FQGNSA. The CDR3 is 16 residues long. After removal of 4 bases from V and 4 bases from J, the junction contained 10 bases not matched to a gene. The source of the sample is a study of cytomegalovirus exposure and HLA in healthy donors. Healthy bone marrow donors made up the cohort. 13 Jbeta primers and 60 Vbeta primers were used for the PCR. As handled by the study authors: In a later analysis, of roughly 83 million unique beta chains, some 10 million appeared in at least two donors. The repertoire was sequenced with immunoSEQ multiplex PCR; TCRdb's copy has only in-frame clones and lacks some. The DNA was the basis for D and trimming; V, J and clone size are from that table. This sample's table reports around 57,000 clones.

The TCR originated in a woman between 50 and 59 years old in good health and CMV-seropositive. Material: PBMCs. The rearrangement uses TRBV7-2 and TRBJ2-3; 8 bases line up with TRBD2. In DNA, the CDR3 is TGTGCCAGCAGCTCCCAACCGGGAGGGGGGGCAGATACGCAGTATTTT. This translates into CASSSQPGGGADTQYF.